The TCR beta chain described here comes from a study of blood T cell repertoires in COVID-19. As for the study in general: In each case, the material was cDNA or gDNA derived from T cells, B-cell-depleted T cells, or PBMCs.

This CDR3 region has 14 residues. V lost 6 bases, J lost 1 base, and 10 bases lay in between. From germline, CDR1 is MNHEY and CDR2 SMNVEV (reference sequence). Per the study methods: The authors estimated nucleated cell counts from reference gene primer amplification. TCRdb's copy holds only in-frame clones and misses some; the assay was immunoSEQ multiplex PCR. The V and J calls and clone size are taken from that table; D and trimming were inferred from the DNA. In the table there are roughly 400,000 clones, roughly 86% of which are singletons. The V gene is TRBV27, the J gene TRBJ1-3, with D possibly being TRBD1 (6 bases). This clonotype was sampled from a woman in her 30s who had recovered from COVID-19. The sample taken for sequencing was PBMCs or T cells enriched from blood (not recorded which). DNA of the CDR3: TGTGCCAGCAGGCTACAGGGTTCTGGAAACACCATATATTTT. Translating gives CASRLQGSGNTIYF.